This T cell receptor (beta chain) was profiled in a study of T cells in localized non-small cell lung cancer. Profiled with immunoSEQ multiplex PCR; TCRdb holds only in-frame clones, not every one. The sample has approximately 89,000 clones; 80% are singletons. Between the trimmed V and J ends, which lost 6 bases and 0 bases, there was a span of 15 bases. CDR3 size: 16 residues. Germline V lookup: CDR1 SNHLY, CDR2 FYNNEI. Sequencing used PBMCs, obtained before any cancer treatment. The TCR originated in a man aged 40 to 75 with stage II squamous cell lung carcinoma. The chain is built from TRBV2 and TRBJ2-1; D might be TRBD2 (5 bases). The CDR3 DNA sequence: TGTGCCAGCAGGGTTCCTAGCCCTCTCTCCTACAATGAGCAGTTCTTC. Translating gives CASRVPSPLSYNEQFF.